This T cell receptor (beta chain) comes out of a study of T cells in Graves' hyperthyroidism and ophthalmopathy. The CDR3 loop spans 14 amino acids. Germline values: CDR1 KGHSH, CDR2 LQKENI. The ends were cut back, 2 bases at V and 6 bases at J, with 14 bases in the middle. The sample holds a few counts of this clonotype. Its specificity is not known. Whole-study findings and limits: Model predictions of ophthalmopathy came a median approximately 6.5 months before onset.

The source material, RNA transcripts, was used to amplify TCR beta CDR3 regions. The HTBI primer set was used in a first-round RT-PCR of the TCR CDR3. TCRdb used MiXCR to reprocess the multiplex PCR reads, holding one entry per CDR3 protein. Of 300,000 to 400,000 distinct CDR3 sequences in the sample, roughly 18% were seen once. This TCR derives from a woman aged 45-65 years with Graves' hyperthyroidism. Material: blood. The genes are TRBV18 and TRBJ2-7, with a tentative D call TRBD2 (6 bases). CDR3 protein: CASSPYGSRVEQYF. CDR3 coding DNA: TGTGCCAGCTCACCATACGGGAGCCGCGTCGAGCAGTACTTC.